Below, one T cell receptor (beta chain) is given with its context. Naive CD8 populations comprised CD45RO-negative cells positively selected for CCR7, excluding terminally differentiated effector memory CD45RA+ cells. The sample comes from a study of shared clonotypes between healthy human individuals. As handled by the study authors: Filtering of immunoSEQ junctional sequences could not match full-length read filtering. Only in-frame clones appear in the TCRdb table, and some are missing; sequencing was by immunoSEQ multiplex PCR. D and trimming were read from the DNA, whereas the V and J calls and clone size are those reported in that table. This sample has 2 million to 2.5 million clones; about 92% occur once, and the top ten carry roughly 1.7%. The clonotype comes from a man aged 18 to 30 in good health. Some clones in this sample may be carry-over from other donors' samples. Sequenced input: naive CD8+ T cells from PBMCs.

As DNA, the CDR3 is TGTGCCAGCAGCCAACGGAGGGGCAAGACCGACTATGGCTACACCTTC. Its translation is CASSQRRGKTDYGYTF. The V and J genes are TRBV11-2 and TRBJ1-2; tentatively, D is TRBD1 (5 bases). This CDR3 spans 16 amino acids. Per germline, CDR1 SGHAT and CDR2 FQNNGV. Trimming left V 5 bases short and J 3 bases short, with 19 bases between.